This T cell receptor (beta chain) came from a study of T cell responses to AZD1222 COVID-19 vaccine. General study points: Across the whole spike, CD4 TCRs peaked at regions 160-218 and 743-854.

Concerning this clone: The antigen is unknown.

Libraries were prepared by immunoSEQ multiplex PCR; TCRdb keeps only in-frame clonotypes and omits some of them. The data contain about 170,000 clones, around 88% of them seen just once; the ten biggest clones take up 0.95% to 1.1%. The V end was cut by 1 base, the J end by 1 base, with 8 bases between. The CDR3 contains 15 residues. CDR1 and CDR2 from the germline V gene are LGHNA and YSLEER. This TCR was recovered from an adult who received the AZD1222 COVID-19 vaccine. The chain combines TRBV4-3 with TRBJ1-5, with D unclear. Sequenced material: peripheral blood, taken 28 days after the second AZD1222 dose. CDR3 protein: CASSQGLQSNQPQHF. In DNA, the CDR3 is TGCGCCAGCAGCCAAGGGTTACAGAGCAATCAGCCCCAGCATTTT.